This TCR beta chain was identified during a study of cytomegalovirus exposure and HLA in healthy donors. With 60 Vbeta and 13 Jbeta primers, the PCR was carried out. Using immunoSEQ multiplex PCR, the repertoire was profiled, and TCRdb retains in-frame clones only, with some absent. The table lists more than 100,000 clones, roughly three quarters of them singletons. Trimming pared 3 bases from V and 6 bases from J, leaving 14 bases between. CDR1 is KGHSH and CDR2 is LQKENI in the germline V gene. This CDR3 spans 14 amino acids. The rearrangement links TRBV18 to TRBJ1-1; TRBD1 is a possible D gene (6 bases). The sample consisted of PBMCs. The TCR comes from a young woman in good health and CMV-seronegative. CDR3 sequence reads: CASSPPRGSSEAFF. For the CDR3, the DNA is TGTGCCAGCTCACCTCCCAGGGGAAGCTCTGAAGCTTTCTTT.